The 11 T cell receptor beta chains below come from one sample, sequenced in a study of vaccination and CD4 T cells after COVID-19. For these receptors, no antigen is known. With the Oncomine TCR Beta short-read assay, DNA from cultured CD4+ T cells was sequenced. From the PCR reads, TCRdb called clonotypes with MiXCR, one entry per CDR3 protein. The sample holds some 6,200 distinct CDR3 sequences; more than 25% are singletons and the top ten take 10% to 12%. The sample's treatment: approximately 10-day PBMC culture with coronavirus spike peptide pools or control peptides (ViraFEST assay). The specimen comprised CD4+ T cells from blood, cultured in vitro, sampled after SARS-CoV-2 vaccination. These receptors all come from a human donor who had recovered from COVID-19.

The gene calls are TRBV7-2 and TRBJ1-5; D unresolved. CDR1 is SGHTA, CDR2 FQGNSA, per germline. The CDR3 spans 13 residues. V lost 8 bases and J lost 6, with 14 bases in between. The chain's CDR3 is CASGYGGSQPQHF. In nucleotides, the CDR3 is TGTGCCAGCGGCTACGGAGGAAGTCAGCCCCAGCATTTT. Drawing the rest from reference TRBV7-2 and TRBJ1-5, the complete variable domain is GAGVSQSPSNKVTEKGKDVELRCDPISGHTALYWYRQSLGQGLEFLIYFQGNSAPDKSGLPSDRFSAERTGGSVSTLTIQRTQQEDSAVYLCASGYGGSQPQHFGDGTRLSIL.

V and J are TRBV5-4 and TRBJ2-1, with D tentatively TRBD1 (6 bases). V lost 1 base to trimming and J lost 3 bases, with 11 bases between them. Germline V CDR1 and CDR2: SGHNT, YYREEE (reference sequence). This CDR3 has 15 residues. The CDR3 DNA follows: TGTGCCAGCAGCTTGCAGGGGAGTTACTACAATGAGCAGTTCTTC. This gives the protein CASSLQGSYYNEQFF.

This clonotype occurred once. V is TRBV11-2 and J is TRBJ2-5; 7 nucleotides agree with TRBD1. With V trimmed by 3 bases and J by 3 bases, 7 bases remained unmatched. The germline CDR1 and CDR2 sequences are SGHAT and FQNNGV. This CDR3 spans 15 amino acids. This CDR3 is CASSFNPGQKETQYF. DNA of the CDR3: TGTGCCAGCAGCTTTAATCCGGGACAGAAAGAGACCCAGTACTTC.

This clonotype appeared a few times. The CDR3 loop reads CASSFSGGNNQPQHF. DNA for the CDR3: TGTGCCAGCAGTTTCTCAGGGGGCAACAATCAGCCCCAGCATTTT. The chain recombines TRBV28 with TRBJ1-5; the match to TRBD1 covers 8 bases. Germline V gene sequence: CDR1 MDHEN, CDR2 SYDVKM. CDR3 length equals 15 residues. V gave up 3 bases and J gave up 3 bases; unmatched junction bases: 4.

The V and J genes are TRBV4-2 and TRBJ2-4; the D gene could be TRBD1 or TRBD2 (6 bases each). Germline values: CDR1 LGHNA, CDR2 YNFKEQ. With 1 base removed from V and 0 bases from J, the gap between germline ends came to 16 bases. This CDR3 contains 18 residues. This CDR3 is CASSQVGRGDQAKNIQYF. For the CDR3, the DNA is TGTGCCAGCAGCCAAGTCGGAAGGGGGGATCAAGCCAAAAACATTCAGTACTTC.

The CDR3 coding sequence is TGTGCCAGCAGTCTCACGAAACATGAGCAGTTCTTC. The encoded protein is CASSLTKHEQFF. The V gene is TRBV6-1, the J gene TRBJ2-1; D is undetermined. In germline, CDR1 is MNHNS, CDR2 SASEGT. The V end lost 5 bases, the J end lost 8 bases, and 10 bases lay between the germline ends. The CDR3 loop spans 12 amino acids.

The CDR3, as DNA: TGTGCCACCAGTGTCGAGTTGGCCGGGGAGCTGTTTTTT. It yields the protein CATSVELAGELFF. The J gene is TRBJ2-2, the V gene TRBV24-1; D gene ambiguous. V gave up 5 bases and J gave up 6 bases, with 9 bases separating them. CDR1 and CDR2 (germline): KGHDR, SFDVKD. The CDR3 has 13 residues.

The genes are TRBV28 and TRBJ1-5, with D hard to call. CDR3 length equals 12 residues. V lost 6 bases and J 3 bases, leaving 6 bases between the germline ends. Germline V gene lookup returns CDR1 MDHEN and CDR2 SYDVKM. The CDR3 sequence is CASSYVNQPQHF. The CDR3 DNA reads as TGTGCCAGCAGCTACGTCAATCAGCCCCAGCATTTT.

The V gene is TRBV21-1, the J gene TRBJ2-7; TRBD1 is the table's D call, not checked against the DNA. TRBV21-1 is a documented pseudogene. The CDR3 is 14 residues long. This CDR3 is CASSKGDRSLEQYF. CDR3 bases: TGTGCCAGCAGCAAAGGGGACAGAAGTCTCGAGCAGTACTTC.

V and J are TRBV7-2 and TRBJ1-2, with TRBD1 matching 10 bases. The germline CDR1 and CDR2 sequences are SGHTA and FQGNSA. This CDR3 is 15 amino acids long. With 2 bases clipped from V and 4 bases from J, the junction kept 4 bases outside the gene matches. The CDR3 region has the DNA TGTGCCAGCAGCTTAACCGGGGACAGGGGCTATGGCTACACCTTC. Amino acid sequence: CASSLTGDRGYGYTF.

V usage is TRBV7-9 and J usage is TRBJ2-7; 7 positions agree with TRBD1. There are 15 residues in the CDR3. Germline-derived CDR1 and CDR2 are SEHNR and FQNEAQ (reference sequence). The ends lost 1 base at V and 6 bases at J; junction bases unmatched: 9. The CDR3 sequence: CASSLGAGGDAEQYF. The CDR3 nucleotides are TGTGCCAGCAGCTTAGGGGCAGGGGGTGACGCCGAGCAGTACTTC. Together with reference TRBV7-9 and TRBJ2-7, the CDR3 gives the full variable domain: DTGVSQNPRHKITKRGQNVTFRCDPISEHNRLYWYRQTLGQGPEFLTYFQNEAQLEKSRLLSDRFSAERPKGSFSTLEIQRTEQGDSAMYLCASSLGAGGDAEQYFGPGTRLTVT.